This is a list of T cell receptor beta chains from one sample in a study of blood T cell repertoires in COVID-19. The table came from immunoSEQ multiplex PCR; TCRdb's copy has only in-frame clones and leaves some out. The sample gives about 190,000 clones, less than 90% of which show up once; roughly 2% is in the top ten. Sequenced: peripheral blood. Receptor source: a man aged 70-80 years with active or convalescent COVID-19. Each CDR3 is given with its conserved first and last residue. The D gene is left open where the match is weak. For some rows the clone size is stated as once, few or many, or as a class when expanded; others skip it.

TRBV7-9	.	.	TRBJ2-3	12	CASSLPTAAQYF	TGTGCCAGCAGCTTACCGACCGCGGCGCAGTATTTT
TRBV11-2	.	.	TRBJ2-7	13	CASRFTGSYEQYF	TGTGCCAGCAGGTTCACAGGCTCCTACGAGCAGTACTTC
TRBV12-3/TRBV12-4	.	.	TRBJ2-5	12	CASGQTQETQYF	TGTGCCAGTGGACAGACCCAAGAGACCCAGTACTTC
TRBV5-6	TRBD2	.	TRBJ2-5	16	CASSLGLAGLVETQYF	TGTGCCAGCAGCTTGGGCCTAGCGGGGCTTGTGGAGACCCAGTACTTC
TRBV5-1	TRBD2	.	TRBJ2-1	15	CASSLVAGGPNEQFF	TGCGCCAGCAGCTTGGTAGCGGGGGGGCCCAATGAGCAGTTCTTC
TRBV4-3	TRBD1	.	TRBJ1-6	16	CASSQAVQGSNSPLHF	TGCGCCAGCAGCCAAGCGGTACAGGGGAGCAATTCACCCCTCCACTTT
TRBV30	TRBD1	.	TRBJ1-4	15	CAGDGTGSGDEKLFF	TGTGCGGGCGATGGGACAGGATCGGGGGACGAAAAACTGTTTTTT
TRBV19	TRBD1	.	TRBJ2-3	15	CASTRDRSSTDTQYF	TGTGCCAGTACCCGGGACAGGTCTAGCACAGATACGCAGTATTTT
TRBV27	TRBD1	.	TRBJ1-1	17	CASSPELRDSGNTEAFF	TGTGCCAGCAGTCCTGAACTTAGGGACAGCGGGAACACTGAAGCTTTCTTT
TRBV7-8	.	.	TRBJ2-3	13	CASSPLGADTQYF	TGTGCCAGCAGCCCGTTGGGCGCAGATACGCAGTATTTT
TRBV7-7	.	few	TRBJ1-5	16	CASVTRQDDSNQPQHF	TGTGCCAGCGTAACAAGACAGGATGATAGCAATCAGCCCCAGCATTTT